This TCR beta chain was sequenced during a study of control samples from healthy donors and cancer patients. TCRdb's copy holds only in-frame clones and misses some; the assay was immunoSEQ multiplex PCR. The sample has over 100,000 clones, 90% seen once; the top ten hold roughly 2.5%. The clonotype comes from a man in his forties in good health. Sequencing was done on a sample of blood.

The CDR3 loop reads CASTEGASYNSPLHF. DNA of the CDR3: TGTGCCAGCACCGAGGGGGCTTCCTATAATTCACCCCTCCACTTT. The chain employs TRBV7-8 and TRBJ1-6; TRBD1 aligns across 7 bases. Trimming cost V 7 bases and J 1 base; bases outside gene matches: 4. In germline, CDR1 is SGHVS, CDR2 FQNEAQ. The CDR3 has 15 residues.